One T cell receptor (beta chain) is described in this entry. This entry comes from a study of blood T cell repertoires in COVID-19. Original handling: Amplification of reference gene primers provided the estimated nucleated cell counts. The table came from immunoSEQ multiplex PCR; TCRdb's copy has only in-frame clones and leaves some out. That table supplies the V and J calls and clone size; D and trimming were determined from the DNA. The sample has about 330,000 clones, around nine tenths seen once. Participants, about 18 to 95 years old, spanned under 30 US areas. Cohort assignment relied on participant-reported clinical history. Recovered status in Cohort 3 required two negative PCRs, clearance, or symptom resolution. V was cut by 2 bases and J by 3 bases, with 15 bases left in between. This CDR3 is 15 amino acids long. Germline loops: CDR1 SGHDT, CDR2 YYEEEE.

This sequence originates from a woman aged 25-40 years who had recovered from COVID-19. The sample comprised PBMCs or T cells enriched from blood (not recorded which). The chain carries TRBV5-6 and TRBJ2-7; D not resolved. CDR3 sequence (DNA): TGTGCCAGCAGCTTAGGAACGAACAGCAACTACGAGCAGTACTTC. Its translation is CASSLGTNSNYEQYF.